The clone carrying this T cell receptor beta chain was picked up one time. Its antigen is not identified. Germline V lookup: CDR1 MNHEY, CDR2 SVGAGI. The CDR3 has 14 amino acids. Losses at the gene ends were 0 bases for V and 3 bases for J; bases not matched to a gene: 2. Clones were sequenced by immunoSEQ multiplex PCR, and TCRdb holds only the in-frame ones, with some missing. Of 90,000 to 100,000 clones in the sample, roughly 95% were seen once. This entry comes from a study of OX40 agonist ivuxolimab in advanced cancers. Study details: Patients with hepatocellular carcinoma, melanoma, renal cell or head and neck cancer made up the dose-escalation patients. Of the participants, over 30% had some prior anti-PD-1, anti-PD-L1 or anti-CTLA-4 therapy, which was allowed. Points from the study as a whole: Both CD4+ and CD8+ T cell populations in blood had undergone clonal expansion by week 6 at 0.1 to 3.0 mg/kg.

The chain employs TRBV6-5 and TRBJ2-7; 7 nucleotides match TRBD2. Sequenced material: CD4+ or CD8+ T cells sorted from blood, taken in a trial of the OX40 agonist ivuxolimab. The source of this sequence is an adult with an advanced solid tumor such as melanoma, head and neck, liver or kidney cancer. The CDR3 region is CASSYSGGVYEQYF. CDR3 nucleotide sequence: TGTGCCAGCAGTTACTCTGGGGGGGTCTACGAGCAGTACTTC.